The clone carrying this T cell receptor beta chain was seen more than once but under ten times. The antigen remains undetermined. Both iRepertoire HTBI primers and Arm-PCR of CDR3 regions were used to build the TCR beta libraries. As processed by the authors: Spanning all samples, the identified segments comprised some 66 TRBV and approximately 15 TRBJ. TCRdb reanalysed the multiplex PCR reads using MiXCR and keeps one entry per CDR3 protein. What appears here as the V and J calls and clone size reflects TCRdb's work, not the paper's. This table has under 500,000 distinct CDR3 sequences, about a fifth appearing once. Time point here: persistent/refractory GD, antithyroid drugs over 5 years with positive TRAb. PBMC-extracted RNA yielded the TCR library. The sample is drawn from a study of regulatory T cells in long-lasting Graves disease. Study-level points and caveats: Persistent patients shared more public clonotypes (around 2,500) than newly diagnosed patients (around 1,000).

This CDR3 region has 12 residues. CDR1 is MNHNS, CDR2 SASEGT, per germline. The V end lost 7 bases, the J end lost 3 bases, and 9 bases lay between the germline ends. The chain recombines TRBV6-1 with TRBJ1-2, with D perhaps TRBD1 (5 bases). The clonotype was recovered from a female donor with Graves disease. The sequences come from peripheral blood mononuclear cells (PBMCs), collected when the disease was refractory, from a patient treated with antithyroid drugs. CDR3 DNA: TGTGCCAGCATTCGGGGGGACTATGGCTACACCTTC. This sequence encodes CASIRGDYGYTF.